The present TCR beta chain was sequenced within a study of T cell responses to AZD1222 COVID-19 vaccine. Regarding the study as a whole: Sampling captured repertoires only after the peak T cell response. Spike regions recognized by vaccine-associated CD4 TCRs spanned the protein, led by 160-218 and 743-854.

V dropped 3 bases and J dropped 8; count of bases not matched to a gene: 1. This CDR3 spans 13 amino acids. Germline lookup yields CDR1 SGDLS and CDR2 YYNGEE. The method was immunoSEQ multiplex PCR; TCRdb's version includes in-frame clones alone and lacks a portion of them. In the table there are some 150,000 clones, 90% of which are singletons. As to this clone: No antigen is known for it.

The clonotype was recovered from an adult who received the MenACWY meningococcal vaccine as a control. The rearrangement uses TRBV9 and TRBJ1-6, with TRBD1 identical over 8 bases. Sample: peripheral blood, taken 28 days after the second dose of the MenACWY control vaccine. CDR3 nucleotide sequence: TGTGCCAGCAGCGAGACAGGGGATTCACCCCTCCACTTT. Translated, it gives CASSETGDSPLHF.